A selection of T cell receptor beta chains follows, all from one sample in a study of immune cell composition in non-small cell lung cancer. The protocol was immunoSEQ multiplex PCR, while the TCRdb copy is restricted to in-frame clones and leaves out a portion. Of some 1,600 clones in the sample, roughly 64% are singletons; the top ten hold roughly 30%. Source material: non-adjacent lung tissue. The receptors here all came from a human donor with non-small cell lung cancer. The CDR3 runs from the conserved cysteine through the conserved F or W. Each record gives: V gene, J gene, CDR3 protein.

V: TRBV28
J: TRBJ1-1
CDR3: CASSPQGYTEAFF

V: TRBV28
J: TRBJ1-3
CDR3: CASSPQRDTIYF

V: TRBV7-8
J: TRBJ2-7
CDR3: CASSSAEIAAYEQYF

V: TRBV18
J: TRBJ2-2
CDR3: CASSRLDQNTGELFF

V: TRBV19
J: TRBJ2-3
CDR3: CASEADTQYF

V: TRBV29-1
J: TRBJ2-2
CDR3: CSVERGAGELFF

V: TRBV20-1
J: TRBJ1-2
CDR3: CSVQGLGGYTF

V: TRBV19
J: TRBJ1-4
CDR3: CASSVSEKLFF

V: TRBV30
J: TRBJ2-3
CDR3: CAWSRGTGAVGTDTQYF

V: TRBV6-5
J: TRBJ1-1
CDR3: CASRPTGGTEAFF

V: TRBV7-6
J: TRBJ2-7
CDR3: CASSSGQGEIYEQYF

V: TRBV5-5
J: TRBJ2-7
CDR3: CASRGGTSGRRYEQYF

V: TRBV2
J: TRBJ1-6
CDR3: CAVIQGAKSPLHF

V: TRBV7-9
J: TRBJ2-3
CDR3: CASSSTSADTQYF

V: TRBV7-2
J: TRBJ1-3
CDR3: CASSPQTPPLTGNTIYF

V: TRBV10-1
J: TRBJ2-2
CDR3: CASSQSDRPPNTGELFF

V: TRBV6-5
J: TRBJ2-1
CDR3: CASRTTGGWYNEQFF

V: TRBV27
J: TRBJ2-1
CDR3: CASSASGKYNEQFF

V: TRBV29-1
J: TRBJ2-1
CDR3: CSGLGRDSYNEQFF

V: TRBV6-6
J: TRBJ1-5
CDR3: CASRQDRGGGNQPQHF

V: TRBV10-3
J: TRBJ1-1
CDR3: CAISGDPGGEAFF

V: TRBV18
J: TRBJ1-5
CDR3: CASSPDPGGNQPQHF

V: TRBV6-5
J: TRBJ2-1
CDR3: CASLTTGISYNEQFF

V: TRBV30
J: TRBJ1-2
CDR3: CAWSVDRGQGYTF

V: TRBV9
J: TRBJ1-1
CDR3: CASSVTGNTEAFF

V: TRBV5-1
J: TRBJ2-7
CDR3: CASSPSTAARRDEQYF

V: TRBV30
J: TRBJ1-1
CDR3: CASTRRGGNTEAFF

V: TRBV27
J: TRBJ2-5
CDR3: CASSLSTSGRTETQYF

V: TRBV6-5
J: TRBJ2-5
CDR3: CASRTSGGTQETQYF

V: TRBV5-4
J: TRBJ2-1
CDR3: CASSVGQGAGSYNEQFF

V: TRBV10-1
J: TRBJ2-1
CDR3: CASSRTELGTDEQFF

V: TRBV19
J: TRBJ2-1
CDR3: CASSPDGVYNEQFF

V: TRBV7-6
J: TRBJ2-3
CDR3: CASSLGVTDTQYF

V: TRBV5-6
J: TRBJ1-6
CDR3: CASSPPGGNLNSPLHF

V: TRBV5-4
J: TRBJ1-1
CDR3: CASSYDSSEAFF

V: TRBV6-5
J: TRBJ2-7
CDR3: CANRDRLEQYF

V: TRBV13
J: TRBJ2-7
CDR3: CASSLRAGGPISEQYF

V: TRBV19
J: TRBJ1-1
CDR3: CASSPQREGNTEAFF

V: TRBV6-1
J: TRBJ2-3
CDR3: CASNLRGTDTQYF

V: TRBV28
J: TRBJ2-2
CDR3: CASTLTGGRFTGELFF

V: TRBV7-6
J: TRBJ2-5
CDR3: CASSPPGQANQETQYF

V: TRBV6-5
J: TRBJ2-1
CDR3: CASSYSGADEQFF

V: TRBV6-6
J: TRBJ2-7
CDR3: CASSYAQSSYEQYF

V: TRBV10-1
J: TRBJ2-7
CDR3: CASSAPVGQTDF

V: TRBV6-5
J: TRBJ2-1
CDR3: CASSYPYRGKPDEQFF

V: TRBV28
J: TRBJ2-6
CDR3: CASSQGGGANVLTF

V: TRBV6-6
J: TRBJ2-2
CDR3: CASMDRGSSYGGELFF

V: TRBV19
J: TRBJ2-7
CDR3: CASSRDSLSSYEQYF